Following are 32 T cell receptor beta chains from one sample sequenced in a study of human T cells and chemical hapten exposure. This sample's time point: pre-sensitization, week 0. This sample's treatment: therapeutic diphenylcyclopropenone sensitization with weekly scalp DPC. Each CDR3 protein is one row after TCRdb ran MiXCR on the RACE reads. The sample holds about 290,000 distinct CDR3 sequences, over 7.5% seen once. The source was whole blood, collected in connection with sensitization to the hapten diphenylcyclopropenone (DPC). Source of these receptors: a man younger than 30 with alopecia areata. Some clones in this sample may be carry-over from other donors' samples.

This clonotype was seen repeatedly, ten times or more. Written as DNA, the CDR3 is TGTGCCAGCAGTCCCATCATTAGCAATCAGCCCCAGCATTTT. Translation gives CASSPIISNQPQHF. The chain uses TRBV6-2 or TRBV6-3 and TRBJ1-5; no definite D call. The V gene lost 5 bases and the J gene lost 0 bases, with 8 bases spanning the gap. The CDR3 consists of 14 residues. The germline V gene encodes CDR1 MNHEY and CDR2 SVGEGT.

The rearrangement joins TRBV18 to TRBJ2-3, with no clear D. CDR3 size: 12 residues. The V end was cut by 9 bases, the J end by 6 bases, with 13 bases between. CDR1 KGHSH and CDR2 LQKENI come from the germline V gene. CDR3 nucleotide sequence: TGTGCCAGTGCAACGGGCGTGGATACGCAGTATTTT. This translates into CASATGVDTQYF.

This clonotype was detected many times. The gene calls are TRBV13 and TRBJ2-3; 8 nucleotides agree with TRBD1. Unmatched junction bases numbered 0, after V lost 0 bases and J lost 1 base. Per germline, CDR1 PRHDT and CDR2 FYEKMQ (reference sequence). The CDR3 is made up of 15 amino acids. CDR3 sequence: CASSLGGQGTDTQYF. The CDR3 DNA reads TGTGCCAGCAGCTTAGGGGGACAGGGCACAGATACGCAGTATTTT.

This clonotype was found a few times. The genes are TRBV20-1 and TRBJ1-3, with a possible D match to TRBD1 (5 bases). CDR1 and CDR2 from the germline V gene are DFQATT and SNEGSKA (reference sequence). The CDR3 spans 14 residues. The V end was cut by 6 bases, the J end by 0 bases, with 12 bases between. CDR3 sequence: CSARRDVSGNTIYF. The CDR3 DNA sequence: TGCAGTGCCCGTAGGGACGTCTCTGGAAACACCATATATTTT.

The chain recombines TRBV6-5 with TRBJ1-1; possible D gene TRBD1, 5 bases. V was cut by 3 bases and J by 8 bases, with 10 bases left in between. CDR1 MNHEY and CDR2 SVGAGI come from the germline V gene. This CDR3 has 12 residues. CDR3 nucleotides: TGTGCCAGCAGTTATGGGGGGGAAGAAGCTTTCTTT. This gives the protein CASSYGGEEAFF.

The V call is TRBV20-1, the J call TRBJ1-4; 9 positions match TRBD1. The CDR3 spans 15 residues. Germline V gives CDR1 DFQATT, CDR2 SNEGSKA (reference sequence). Germline trimming cut 2 bases from V and 7 bases from J; bases unmatched to any gene: 8. Here the CDR3 reads CSARITGTGFEKLFF. The CDR3 region has the DNA TGCAGTGCTAGAATCACCGGGACAGGGTTTGAAAAACTGTTTTTT.

In this sample, this clonotype turned up many times. This sequence joins TRBV7-9 and TRBJ1-5; no clear D. This CDR3 region has 13 residues. CDR1 is SEHNR, CDR2 FQNEAQ, per germline (reference sequence). Trimming cost V 1 base and J 3 bases, with 4 bases left between them. CDR3 sequence (DNA): TGTGCCAGCAGCTTAGGCGACAATCAGCCCCAGCATTTT. As protein: CASSLGDNQPQHF.

This clonotype was detected a few times. The V and J genes are TRBV6-5 and TRBJ2-2; 8 nucleotides agree with TRBD2. From germline, CDR1 is MNHEY and CDR2 SVGAGI. The CDR3 contains 14 residues. After removal of 6 bases from V and 2 bases from J, the junction contained 2 bases not matched to a gene. The CDR3 sequence: CASRAGANTGELFF. In DNA, the CDR3 is TGTGCCAGCAGAGCGGGGGCCAACACCGGGGAGCTGTTTTTT.

The chain is built from TRBV9 and TRBJ1-5; no definite D call. The V gene's germline CDR1 is SGDLS and CDR2 YYNGEE. The CDR3 consists of 14 residues. Trimming cost V 0 bases and J 5 bases, with 9 bases left between them. The CDR3 region is CASSVALEDQPQHF. DNA of the CDR3: TGTGCCAGCAGCGTAGCTTTGGAGGATCAGCCCCAGCATTTT. The complete variable domain, with remaining parts taken from reference TRBV9 and TRBJ1-5, reads DSGVTQTPKHLITATGQRVTLRCSPRSGDLSVYWYQQSLDQGLQFLIQYYNGEERAKGNILERFSAQQFPDLHSELNLSSLELGDSALYFCASSVALEDQPQHFGDGTRLSIL.

The V call is TRBV3-1, the J call TRBJ2-5; D possibly corresponds to TRBD1 (5 bases). The CDR3 is 15 residues long. V was shortened by 0 bases and J by 6 bases, with 14 bases between the two germline ends. Germline V lookup: CDR1 LGHDT, CDR2 YNNKEL (reference sequence). The CDR3 loop is CASSQDGQGWKTQYF. CDR3 DNA sequence: TGTGCCAGCAGCCAAGATGGGCAGGGATGGAAGACCCAGTACTTC.

This clonotype was detected only a few times. The V gene is TRBV5-1, the J gene TRBJ1-2, with TRBD1 identical over 8 bases. The length of the CDR3 is 15 residues. From germline, CDR1 is SGHRS and CDR2 YFSETQ. The junction had 5 bases not matched to a gene; V was cut back by 1 base and J by 3 bases. The CDR3 sequence is CASSLIGQGHYGYTF. The CDR3, as DNA: TGCGCCAGCAGCTTGATTGGACAGGGACACTATGGCTACACCTTC.

In its sample, this clonotype was seen a few times. The chain joins TRBV10-3 to TRBJ1-1; D is possibly TRBD1 (5 bases). Germline assignment: CDR1 ENHRY and CDR2 SYGVKD. This CDR3 contains 14 residues. V lost 2 bases and J 6 bases, leaving 13 bases between the germline ends. The CDR3 sequence is CAISEPRVRPEAFF. The CDR3 DNA reads TGTGCCATCAGTGAGCCCAGGGTAAGGCCTGAAGCTTTCTTT.

This clonotype came up a few times. The chain uses TRBV4-3 and TRBJ1-3; TRBD1 aligns across 7 bases. J was trimmed by 0 bases and V by 1 base; bases with no gene match: 0. The CDR3 loop spans 15 amino acids. CDR1 and CDR2 from the germline V gene are LGHNA and YSLEER. This CDR3 reads CASSQGDSSGNTIYF. The CDR3 nucleotides read TGCGCCAGCAGCCAAGGGGACAGCTCTGGAAACACCATATATTTT.

This clonotype was seen ten or more times. V and J are TRBV20-1 and TRBJ1-1; 7 bases match TRBD1. The V gene end was trimmed by 5 bases and the J gene end by 1 base; junction bases not matched to a gene: 4. The CDR3 totals 13 residues. Germline CDR1 and CDR2: DFQATT and SNEGSKA (reference sequence). For the CDR3, the DNA is TGCAGTGCTTGGACAGGAAGGAACACTGAAGCTTTCTTT. Residues: CSAWTGRNTEAFF.

The rearrangement links TRBV7-2 to TRBJ1-2; D gene unclear. Germline V CDR1 and CDR2: SGHTA, FQGNSA. V was cut by 5 bases and J by 6 bases, with 22 bases left in between. This CDR3 region has 16 residues. The DNA for the CDR3 is TGTGCCAGCAGCCCTGGACCGAGAAGACTTCTTGATGGCTACACCTTC. Translation: CASSPGPRRLLDGYTF.

The chain recombines TRBV11-2 with TRBJ1-1; D is ambiguous. The CDR3 has 12 residues. Germline CDR1 and CDR2: SGHAT and FQNNGV. V shed 7 bases and J shed 4 bases, with 10 bases lying between them. CDR3 region: CASTPGGTEAFF. The CDR3 DNA follows: TGTGCCAGCACGCCCGGAGGCACTGAAGCTTTCTTT.

The sample holds a few counts of this clonotype. This chain connects TRBV24-1 to TRBJ2-1, with a tentative D call TRBD1 (6 bases). This CDR3 contains 16 residues. The V end lost 7 bases, the J end lost 3 bases, and 18 bases lay between the germline ends. Per germline, CDR1 KGHDR and CDR2 SFDVKD. The CDR3 loop reads CATSNQQGTIYNEQFF. DNA for the CDR3: TGTGCCACCAGCAATCAACAGGGTACAATCTACAATGAGCAGTTCTTC.

The rearrangement joins TRBV5-1 to TRBJ1-1; a possible D gene is TRBD1 (5 bases). V was shortened by 4 bases and J by 1 base, with 14 bases between the two germline ends. Per the germline V gene, CDR1 is SGHRS and CDR2 is YFSETQ. The CDR3 extends over 15 amino acids. The chain's CDR3 is CASSKGLGWNTEAFF. In nucleotides, the CDR3 is TGCGCCAGCAGCAAGGGGCTGGGATGGAACACTGAAGCTTTCTTT.

This clonotype was counted a few times. The chain has TRBV7-2 and TRBJ2-1, with 10 bases aligning to TRBD2. Germline V gives CDR1 SGHTA, CDR2 FQGNSA. V shed 5 bases, J shed 4 bases, and the junction held 5 bases outside the gene matches. The CDR3 has 15 amino acids. The CDR3 reads CASSQRGGRYNEQFF. CDR3 sequence (DNA): TGTGCCAGCAGCCAGCGGGGGGGCCGGTACAATGAGCAGTTCTTC.

The CDR3 DNA sequence: TGTGCCAGCAGCTTGACTAGCGGGCACACCAGCTCCTACAATGAGCAGTTCTTC. This codes for CASSLTSGHTSSYNEQFF. The chain uses TRBV7-6 and TRBJ2-1; 10 bases align to TRBD2. CDR1 and CDR2 (germline): SGHVS, FNYEAQ. V shed 3 bases and J 0 bases; nucleotides not matched to a gene: 8. This CDR3 is built from 18 residues. Full variable domain (rest looked up from reference TRBV7-6 and TRBJ2-1): GAGVSQSPRYKVTKRGQDVALRCDPISGHVSLYWYRQALGQGPEFLTYFNYEAQQDKSGLPNDRFSAERPEGSISTLTIQRTEQRDSAMYRCASSLTSGHTSSYNEQFFGPGTRLTVL.

The rearrangement joins TRBV12-3 or TRBV12-4 to TRBJ1-6; D not resolved. V lost 7 bases, J lost 7 bases, and 11 bases lay in between. The CDR3 is made up of 13 amino acids. The CDR3: CASTLQTNSPLHF. CDR3 DNA: TGTGCCAGCACCCTCCAGACAAATTCACCCCTCCACTTT.

The chain is built from TRBV28 and TRBJ2-3, with 8 nucleotides matching TRBD2. This CDR3 contains 17 residues. J was trimmed by 0 bases and V by 4 bases; bases with no gene match: 9. Germline V lookup: CDR1 MDHEN, CDR2 SYDVKM. The CDR3 DNA sequence: TGTGCCAGCAGTTCTCTGGCGGGGGGCGTTAGCACAGATACGCAGTATTTT. This gives the protein CASSSLAGGVSTDTQYF.

Comment on this clonotype: A junction end diverges from the germline sequence, so it may reflect a read error. The chain recombines TRBV25-1 with TRBJ2-1; perhaps TRBD2 as D (6 bases). The CDR3 is 11 residues long. The germline gives CDR1 MGHDK, CDR2 SYGVNS. In nucleotides, the CDR3 is TGTGCCAGCATTGGGGTTAGCGGTGGGCTCTTC. The encoded protein is CASIGVSGGLF.

The chain links TRBV5-1 to TRBJ1-5; weak D call: TRBD1 (6 bases). The CDR3 consists of 15 residues. V lost 2 bases, J lost 2 bases, and 11 bases lay in between. Germline loops: CDR1 SGHRS, CDR2 YFSETQ. The chain's CDR3 is CASSLSGVGNQPQHF. CDR3 nucleotide sequence: TGCGCCAGCAGCTTATCAGGGGTAGGCAATCAGCCCCAGCATTTT.

This clonotype was recorded a few times. The chain carries TRBV5-1 and TRBJ1-1; D gene uncertain. The CDR3 runs to 15 residues. Germline values: CDR1 SGHRS, CDR2 YFSETQ. V was pared by 1 base and J by 1 base, with 11 bases between. The chain's CDR3 is CASSLNGVANTEAFF. As DNA, the CDR3 is TGCGCCAGCAGCTTGAACGGGGTCGCGAACACTGAAGCTTTCTTT.

This clonotype was found many times. The rearrangement joins TRBV7-8 to TRBJ1-4, with D maybe TRBD1 (5 bases). The CDR3 is 14 residues long. Germline assignment: CDR1 SGHVS and CDR2 FQNEAQ. V gave up 5 bases and J gave up 7 bases, with 14 bases separating them. The CDR3 DNA reads TGTGCCAGCAGCCAGGGACTGAAACTTGAAAAACTGTTTTTT. Protein product: CASSQGLKLEKLFF.

There are a few counts of this clonotype. The genes are TRBV5-1 and TRBJ2-1; the match to TRBD1 covers 10 bases. V lost 4 bases, J lost 5 bases, and 9 bases stayed unmatched. CDR3 length: 16 residues. CDR1 is SGHRS and CDR2 is YFSETQ in the germline V gene. The CDR3: CASSTSTGGLHNEQFF. The CDR3 DNA reads as TGCGCCAGCAGCACTTCGACAGGGGGCCTTCACAATGAGCAGTTCTTC.

The J gene is TRBJ1-4, the V gene TRBV12-3 or TRBV12-4; D possibly corresponds to TRBD1 (5 bases). V lost 6 bases to trimming and J lost 5 bases, with 13 bases between them. The CDR3 is 14 amino acids. CDR3 residues: CASRSGRGNEKLFF. The CDR3 coding sequence is TGTGCCAGCAGGTCGGGACGGGGAAATGAAAAACTGTTTTTT.

This clonotype was counted only a few times. V and J are TRBV12-3 or TRBV12-4 and TRBJ2-7; D is uncertain. Trimming stripped 1 base from V and 2 bases from J, with 6 bases between. This CDR3 spans 13 amino acids. CDR3 DNA sequence: TGTGCCAGCAGTTTAGGCTCCACCTACGAGCAGTACTTC. Protein sequence: CASSLGSTYEQYF.

This clonotype was observed many times. The rearrangement joins TRBV7-2 to TRBJ1-2; no clear D. This CDR3 spans 13 amino acids. V gave up 5 bases and J gave up 8 bases, with 15 bases separating them. CDR1 is SGHTA and CDR2 is FQGNSA in the germline V gene. CDR3 DNA: TGTGCCAGCAGCGCTGGCACCAGCCGCGGCTACACCTTC. Amino acid sequence: CASSAGTSRGYTF. Full variable domain (remainder filled in from reference TRBV7-2 and TRBJ1-2): GAGVSQSPSNKVTEKGKDVELRCDPISGHTALYWYRQSLGQGLEFLIYFQGNSAPDKSGLPSDRFSAERTGGSVSTLTIQRTQQEDSAVYLCASSAGTSRGYTFGSGTRLTVV.

Ten or more counts support this clonotype. V gene TRBV4-3 combines with J gene TRBJ1-1; D remains ambiguous. Germline CDR1 is LGHNA and CDR2 is YSLEER. The CDR3 consists of 15 residues. V was trimmed by 0 bases and J by 7 bases, leaving 15 bases between them. CDR3 coding DNA: TGCGCCAGCAGCCAAGATGTAACAAGTTCGAATGAAGCTTTCTTT. Translating gives CASSQDVTSSNEAFF.

There are many counts of this clonotype. CDR3 residues: CASSQELDRDYEQYV. The DNA of the CDR3 is TGCGCCAGCAGCCAAGAACTCGACAGGGACTACGAGCAGTACGTC. The chain joins TRBV4-3 to TRBJ2-7, with TRBD1 matching over 7 bases. Trimming removed 0 bases from V and 3 bases from J; junction bases left unmatched: 5. Germline CDR1 LGHNA, CDR2 YSLEER. CDR3 length equals 15 residues.